A selection of T cell receptor beta chains follows, all from one sample in a study of control samples from healthy donors and cancer patients. Sequencing used immunoSEQ multiplex PCR; TCRdb keeps in-frame clones, though not all of them. This sample has about 120,000 clones, with 85% to 90% found just once. Input material: blood. These receptors all stem from a woman in her seventies in good health. CDR3s include the opening cysteine and the closing phenylalanine or tryptophan. The D gene is left open where the match is weak. Clone size is given for some rows only: seen once, a few or many times, or a class if the clone is expanded.

D	V	size	J	DNA	CDR3
NA	TRBV7-2	NA	TRBJ2-3	TGTGCCAGCAGCTTAAAGGGGGGTAGCGGTAGCACAGATACGCAGTATTTT	CASSLKGGSGSTDTQYF
TRBD2	TRBV4-3	NA	TRBJ2-1	TGCGCCAGCAGCCGGGGCGGGGGGAGCTCCTACAATGAGCAGTTCTTC	CASSRGGGSSYNEQFF
NA	TRBV10-3	NA	TRBJ2-5	TGTGCCATCAGTGATGGGGGTGCCACCCAAGAGACCCAGTACTTC	CAISDGGATQETQYF
NA	TRBV7-8	NA	TRBJ2-3	TGTGCCAGCAGCCTCACCTCAGATACGCAGTATTTT	CASSLTSDTQYF
TRBD1	TRBV7-9	NA	TRBJ1-4	TGTGCCAGCAGCTACTCACAGGGGATTACCTATGCAACTAATGAAAAACTGTTTTTT	CASSYSQGITYATNEKLFF
NA	TRBV20-1	NA	TRBJ2-5	TGCAGTGCTAGTGCGGGCCAGGGGGAGACCCAGTACTTC	CSASAGQGETQYF
NA	TRBV19	NA	TRBJ1-2	TGTGCCAGTAGTATCCCCGGGACACGGGCTGTTGGGGACTATGGCTACACCTTC	CASSIPGTRAVGDYGYTF
TRBD2	TRBV5-6	NA	TRBJ2-5	TGTGCCAGCAGCTTTGAACGGGGGGGATTGGAGACCCAGTACTTC	CASSFERGGLETQYF
NA	TRBV7-2	NA	TRBJ2-1	TGTGCCAGCAGCTTGGACACCTACAATGAGCAGTTCTTC	CASSLDTYNEQFF
TRBD2	TRBV4-2	NA	TRBJ2-2	TGTGCCAGCAGCCAGGACATCAGCGGGGGGCGGGAGCTGTTTTTT	CASSQDISGGRELFF
NA	TRBV7-3	NA	TRBJ2-3	TGTGCCAGCAGCTTAAACGGGGGCTCAGATACGCAGTATTTT	CASSLNGGSDTQYF
NA	TRBV27	once	TRBJ1-5	TGTGCCAGCAGTTTATCGGGGGGGGTAGCGGATCAGCCCCAGCATTTT	CASSLSGGVADQPQHF
NA	TRBV3-1/TRBV3-2	NA	TRBJ2-5	TGTGCCAGCAGCCAGGGGTCCCCACAGGGTGGAGAGACCCAGTACTTC	CASSQGSPQGGETQYF
NA	TRBV7-9	NA	TRBJ1-1	TGTGCCAGCAGCTCAGGGGTGAACACTGAAGCTTTCTTT	CASSSGVNTEAFF
TRBD2	TRBV7-7	NA	TRBJ2-2	TGTGCCAGCAGCTCCGCCTTATCTGGGACTAGCGGGGTGCCCGGGGAGCTGTTTTTT	CASSSALSGTSGVPGELFF
NA	TRBV18	NA	TRBJ1-2	TGTGCCAGCTCACCGTTCTTAGGGCGTGGCTACACCTTC	CASSPFLGRGYTF
NA	TRBV6-5	NA	TRBJ1-6	TGTGCCAGCAGTTACTCGATTTCTGTAAATTCACCCCTCCACTTT	CASSYSISVNSPLHF
NA	TRBV5-4	NA	TRBJ1-3	TGTGCCAGCAGCTTGGCAGGAAACACCATATATTTT	CASSLAGNTIYF
TRBD2	TRBV7-2	NA	TRBJ2-5	TGTGCCAGCAGCTTTAGCGGGGGAAACTCCGGGGAGACCCAGTACTTC	CASSFSGGNSGETQYF
NA	TRBV6-5	NA	TRBJ1-1	TGTGCCAGCAGTTACAGCCAATTGGGGAACACTGAAGCTTTCTTT	CASSYSQLGNTEAFF
NA	TRBV18	NA	TRBJ1-1	TGTGCCAGCTCACGCGACCGGGGCGGTGAAGCTTTCTTT	CASSRDRGGEAFF
TRBD1	TRBV7-9	NA	TRBJ1-2	TGTGCCAGCAGCGCTGGACAGGCCGGGGGTGGCTACACCTTC	CASSAGQAGGGYTF
NA	TRBV5-4	NA	TRBJ1-5	TGTGCCAGCAGCGTGGACATGAGCCCGAATCAGCCCCAGCATTTT	CASSVDMSPNQPQHF
TRBD2	TRBV18	NA	TRBJ2-7	TGTGCCAGCTCACCAGGACTAGTTTCCTACGAGCAGTACTTC	CASSPGLVSYEQYF
TRBD1	TRBV19	NA	TRBJ1-1	TGTGCCAGTAGGACAGGGGGTACTGAAGCTTTCTTT	CASRTGGTEAFF
NA	TRBV5-1	NA	TRBJ1-6	TGCGCCAGCAGCTTACTCAGAGATTCACCCCTCCACTTT	CASSLLRDSPLHF
NA	TRBV2	NA	TRBJ1-1	TGTGCCAGCAGCGGGACGACACTCAACACTGAAGCTTTCTTT	CASSGTTLNTEAFF
TRBD1	TRBV4-2	NA	TRBJ2-7	TGTGCCAGCAGCCAGACAGGGACAGGTAGCCACGAGCAGTACTTC	CASSQTGTGSHEQYF
NA	TRBV27	NA	TRBJ2-7	TGTGCCAGCAGTGAAGGGAATTCTGTCCAGTACTTC	CASSEGNSVQYF
NA	TRBV2	NA	TRBJ1-1	TGTGCCACCGTGGACAGCGGCCACACTTTCTTT	CATVDSGHTFF
NA	TRBV7-9	NA	TRBJ1-6	TGTGCCAGCAGCTTACAGAATTCACCCCTCCACTTT	CASSLQNSPLHF
NA	TRBV5-4	NA	TRBJ2-1	TGTGCCAGCAGCTTGTCCGGGTACAATGAGCAGTTCTTC	CASSLSGYNEQFF
NA	TRBV2	NA	TRBJ1-1	TGTGCCAGCCGCCGAGTGGTGGGCACTGAAGCTTTCTTT	CASRRVVGTEAFF
NA	TRBV5-1	NA	TRBJ2-7	TGCGCCAGCAGCTCGAACCCCGGACCCGCCTACGAGCAGTACTTC	CASSSNPGPAYEQYF
NA	TRBV6-2/TRBV6-3	NA	TRBJ2-7	TGTGCCAGCAGTTACGTTGGTGATGAGCAGTACTTC	CASSYVGDEQYF
NA	TRBV4-3	NA	TRBJ1-1	TGCGCCAGCAGCCTTGGGGGACAACCGAACACTGAAGCTTTCTTT	CASSLGGQPNTEAFF
NA	TRBV5-6	NA	TRBJ2-5	TGTGCCAGCAGCTACCCCGGGCAAGAGACCCAGTACTTC	CASSYPGQETQYF